Here is one TCR beta chain with its context. The record originates from a study of technical replicates of blood from several donors. Germline V gene lookup returns CDR1 SEHNR and CDR2 FQNEAQ (reference sequence). The V end lost 1 base, the J end lost 11 bases, and 11 bases lay between the germline ends. CDR3 size: 12 residues. TCRdb's copy holds only in-frame clones and misses some; the assay was immunoSEQ multiplex PCR. The sample shows 65,000 to 90,000 clones, over 95% of them seen only once. The rearrangement joins TRBV7-9 to TRBJ1-1; D gene uncertain. This sequence originates from a human donor in good health. Material: T cells isolated from PBMCs. CDR3 DNA sequence: TGTGCCAGCAGCTTAGTGCTCGAAGAGGCTTTCTTT. It specifies CASSLVLEEAFF.